This paragraph covers one T cell receptor (beta chain) sequence. Its matching antigen is unknown. These data are taken from a study of cytomegalovirus exposure and HLA in healthy donors. Study-level points and caveats: Cytomegalovirus-associated status was assigned to about 150 TCR beta chains. In the approximately 120 validation repertoires, a later analysis found that first-cohort TCR clusters tended to co-occur. Rarity held for most TCR sequences, but there were some public TCRs that occurred in many donors. Under in vitro conditions, a few CMV-associated chains were confirmed as specific for CMV antigens.

The CDR3 has 13 amino acids. J gave up 7 bases and V 7 bases, and 7 bases lay outside the gene matches. The germline CDR1 and CDR2 sequences are SGHNT and YENEEA. TCRdb keeps only in-frame clones here, not all; method: immunoSEQ multiplex PCR. Among approximately 65,000 clones listed, 92% were seen once. Sequenced sample: PBMCs. The receptor was isolated from a man aged 18 to 29 in good health and CMV-seropositive. This rearrangement joins TRBV11-3 to TRBJ1-1, with 9 bases identical to TRBD1. In DNA, the CDR3 is TGTGCCAGCACCCGACAGGGGGGTTTTGAAGCTTTCTTT. Translated: CASTRQGGFEAFF.